The 15 T cell receptor beta chains in this list originate from one sample, sequenced in a study of T cells after yellow fever vaccination. TCRdb ran MiXCR on the 5' RACE reads and lists one entry per CDR3 protein. Of about 140,000 distinct CDR3 sequences detected, about 7% appear once; the ten largest clones hold under 0.7%. The sequencing here drew on CD4+ T cells sorted from PBMCs, taken 10 days after the yellow fever booster vaccination. The receptors were sampled from a man younger than 45 who received the YFV17D yellow fever vaccine.

This clonotype occurred many times. The genes are TRBV2 and TRBJ2-3, with 7 bases identical to TRBD2. After removal of 4 bases from V and 3 bases from J, the junction contained 7 bases not matched to a gene. Germline CDR1 is SNHLY and CDR2 is FYNNEI. This CDR3 has 15 amino acids. For the CDR3, the DNA is TGTGCCAGCAGTGGGGAGGGCTTAAGGACAGATACGCAGTATTTT. This codes for CASSGEGLRTDTQYF.

Ten or more counts support this clonotype. This rearrangement joins TRBV4-2 to TRBJ2-1, with 9 bases identical to TRBD2. The germline CDR1 and CDR2 sequences are LGHNA and YNFKEQ. V lost 3 bases and J lost 8; bases outside the gene matches: 11. There are 16 residues in the CDR3. This chain's CDR3 is CASSHERSGSLDEQFF. The CDR3 DNA is TGTGCCAGCAGCCATGAACGTAGCGGGAGTCTGGATGAGCAGTTCTTC.

In its sample, this clonotype was seen many times. The chain couples TRBV5-4 to TRBJ2-3; D uncertain. V was pared by 4 bases and J by 0 bases, with 15 bases between. The CDR3 totals 16 residues. Germline CDR1 SGHNT, CDR2 YYREEE (reference sequence). The DNA of the CDR3 is TGTGCCAGCAGCCCTACCGGTCCAACTAGCACAGATACGCAGTATTTT. Protein: CASSPTGPTSTDTQYF.

This clonotype was seen a handful of times. V is TRBV19 and J is TRBJ1-5, with D maybe TRBD1 (5 bases). Trimming left V 10 bases short and J 5 bases short, with 15 bases between. The CDR3 runs 13 residues. CDR1 LNHDA and CDR2 SQIVND come from the germline V gene (reference sequence). The CDR3 DNA sequence: TGTGCCACTAGAGGGGAGGGCCATCAGCCCCAGCATTTT. Translation gives CATRGEGHQPQHF.

The J gene is TRBJ2-3, the V gene TRBV28, with 8 bases matching TRBD1. The V and J ends lost 5 bases and 1 base, in that order; junction bases with no gene match: 8. CDR1 MDHEN and CDR2 SYDVKM come from the germline V gene. This CDR3 is 16 amino acids long. CDR3 sequence reads: CASSILPGQGTDTQYF. The CDR3 bases are TGTGCCAGCAGTATCCTACCGGGACAGGGCACAGATACGCAGTATTTT.

This clonotype has at least ten counts. This sequence joins TRBV7-6 and TRBJ2-7, with 14 bases matching TRBD2. CDR3 length equals 19 residues. V gave up 4 bases and J gave up 1 base; unmatched junction bases: 12. Germline CDR1 reads SGHVS; CDR2 reads FNYEAQ. This chain's CDR3 is CASSSQPGTSGRVSYEQYF. The CDR3 DNA follows: TGTGCCAGCAGCTCGCAGCCCGGGACTAGCGGGAGAGTATCCTACGAGCAGTACTTC.

Many counts were recorded for this clonotype. This sequence joins TRBV23-1 and TRBJ2-5; no definite D call. TRBV23-1 is an ORF for which the function is uncertain. The CDR3 is 14 residues long. The V end lost 4 bases, the J end lost 5 bases, and 14 bases lay between the germline ends. The CDR3 coding sequence is TGCGCCAGCAGTCCGGTATGGCTGCGGGAGACCCAGTACTTC. Its protein product is CASSPVWLRETQYF.

This clonotype was recorded at least ten times. The V call is TRBV20-1, the J call TRBJ2-7, with 11 positions matching TRBD2. V gave up 0 bases and J gave up 3 bases; unmatched junction bases: 1. The length of the CDR3 is 14 residues. Looked up from germline, CDR1 is DFQATT and CDR2 is SNEGSKA (reference sequence). Here the CDR3 reads CSARDSGRGYEQYF. In DNA, the CDR3 is TGCAGTGCTAGAGATAGCGGGAGGGGCTACGAGCAGTACTTC.

This clonotype was observed a few times. The chain is built from TRBV6-5 and TRBJ1-6; the D gene is possibly TRBD1 (5 bases). Germline values: CDR1 MNHEY, CDR2 SVGAGI. The germline V and J ends were trimmed by 2 bases and 0 bases, with 8 bases remaining between them. The CDR3 is 16 amino acids. The CDR3 protein is CASSYTRGSYNSPLHF. CDR3 DNA sequence: TGTGCCAGCAGTTACACGAGGGGCTCCTATAATTCACCCCTCCACTTT.

This chain joins TRBV11-2 and TRBJ2-7, with 10 bases matching TRBD1. The CDR3 is 16 residues long. The trim removed 1 base at V and 2 bases at J, leaving 5 bases unmatched. Germline CDR1 SGHAT, CDR2 FQNNGV. For the CDR3, the DNA is TGTGCCAGCAGCTTAGTTTTAGGGACAGGGGCCTACGAGCAGTACTTC. This translates into CASSLVLGTGAYEQYF.

For this clonotype: Relative to the germline gene, one junction end is altered; a read error may explain this. The CDR3 loop reads CATSDLLTRHEVFF. In nucleotides, the CDR3 is TGTGCCACCAGTGATTTGCTAACCCGCCACGAAGTTTTCTTT. V gene TRBV24-1 combines with J gene TRBJ1-1; unclear D gene. The CDR3 is 14 amino acids. Germline CDR1 and CDR2: KGHDR and SFDVKD.

This clonotype was detected ten times or more. The gene calls are TRBV20-1 and TRBJ2-5; D ambiguous. In germline, CDR1 is DFQATT, CDR2 SNEGSKA (reference sequence). V was pared by 0 bases and J by 1 base, with 9 bases between. This CDR3 has 14 residues. In DNA form, the CDR3 reads TGCAGTGCTAGAGATTGGCTGGCCCAAGAGACCCAGTACTTC. Amino acids: CSARDWLAQETQYF.

This clonotype was recorded many times. This rearrangement joins TRBV18 to TRBJ2-3, with D perhaps matching TRBD1 or TRBD2 (5 bases each). The CDR3 sequence is 14 residues long. Germline loops: CDR1 KGHSH, CDR2 LQKENI. V lost 2 bases and J 0 bases, leaving 6 bases between the germline ends. CDR3 protein: CASSPRDSTDTQYF. CDR3 bases: TGTGCCAGCTCACCAAGGGACAGCACAGATACGCAGTATTTT.

The rearrangement uses TRBV3-1 and TRBJ2-2; TRBD2 agrees at 9 bases. Losses at the gene ends were 3 bases for V and 8 bases for J; bases not matched to a gene: 4. The CDR3 has 14 amino acids. From germline, CDR1 is LGHDT and CDR2 YNNKEL (reference sequence). CDR3: CASSQTSGEGELFF. CDR3 coding DNA: TGTGCCAGCAGCCAGACTAGCGGAGAGGGGGAGCTGTTTTTT.

This clonotype was seen ten or more times. The genes are TRBV12-5 and TRBJ2-6; the match to TRBD1 covers 10 bases. The CDR3 totals 18 residues. Trimming at V came to 1 base and at J to 2 bases, leaving 5 bases not matched to a gene. CDR1 is LGHNT and CDR2 is FRNRAP in the germline V gene. CDR3 bases: TGTGCTAGTGGTTTGGGCCGGGACAGGGGTACTGGGGCCAACGTCCTGACTTTC. It yields the protein CASGLGRDRGTGANVLTF.